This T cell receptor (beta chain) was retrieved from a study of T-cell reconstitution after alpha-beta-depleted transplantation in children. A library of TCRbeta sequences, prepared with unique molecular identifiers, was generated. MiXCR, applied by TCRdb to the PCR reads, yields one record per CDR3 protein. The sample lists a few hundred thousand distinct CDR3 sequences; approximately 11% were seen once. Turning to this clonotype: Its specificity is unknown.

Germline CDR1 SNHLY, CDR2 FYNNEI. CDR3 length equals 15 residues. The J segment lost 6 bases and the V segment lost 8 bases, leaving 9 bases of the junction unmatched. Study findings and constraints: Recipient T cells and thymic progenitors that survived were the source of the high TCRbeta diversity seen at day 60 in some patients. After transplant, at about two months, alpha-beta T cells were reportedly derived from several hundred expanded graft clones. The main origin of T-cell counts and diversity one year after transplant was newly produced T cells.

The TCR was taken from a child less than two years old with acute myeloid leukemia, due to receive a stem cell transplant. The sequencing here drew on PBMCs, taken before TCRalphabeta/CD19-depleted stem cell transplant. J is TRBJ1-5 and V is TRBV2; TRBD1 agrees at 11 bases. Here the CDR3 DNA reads TGTGCCAGCTTCCCAGGGACAGGGGGACCTCAGCCCCAGCATTTT. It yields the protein CASFPGTGGPQPQHF.